This T cell receptor beta chain was sequenced for a study of blood T cell repertoires in COVID-19. Study-level background: Material from acute and convalescent COVID-19 was sourced from the United States, Italy and Spain. PBMCs, B-cell-depleted T cells, or T cells provided the cDNA or gDNA that made up the material.

This CDR3 spans 14 amino acids. The germline V gene has CDR1 MRHNA and CDR2 SNTAGT. V was cut by 0 bases and J by 8 bases, with 13 bases left in between. Original data processing: Estimation of nucleated cell counts was performed using reference gene primer amplification. Generated by immunoSEQ multiplex PCR, the TCRdb table keeps only in-frame clones and is missing some. V, J and clone size reflect that table, while D and trimming were determined from the DNA. The sample has tens of thousands of clones, around nine tenths seen once. The chain has TRBV6-4 and TRBJ1-2, with D unclear. The sequence was collected from a middle-aged man with acute or convalescent COVID-19. The sequenced material came from peripheral blood. Here the CDR3 reads CASSDSRPPVGYTF. The CDR3 DNA follows: TGTGCCAGCAGTGACTCCAGGCCCCCGGTGGGCTACACCTTC.